A selection of T cell receptor beta chains follows, all from one sample in a study of blood T cell repertoires in COVID-19. Assay used: immunoSEQ multiplex PCR; TCRdb lists only in-frame clones, some missing. Here the sample spans a few hundred thousand clones, 88% being singletons. Sequences were obtained from peripheral blood. The receptors come from a woman in her 50s with active or convalescent COVID-19. CDR3s include the opening cysteine and the closing phenylalanine or tryptophan. D genes are given only for firm matches. The size field is filled for only some rows; it gives once, few, many or a size class.

NA,TRBV11-2,NA,TRBJ1-1,CASSPTRWDTEAFF,TGTGCCAGCAGCCCAACGCGGTGGGACACTGAAGCTTTCTTT
NA,TRBV7-2,TRBD2,TRBJ2-1,CASSSLAGGRIEQFF,TGTGCCAGCAGCTCACTAGCGGGGGGGCGTATTGAGCAGTTCTTC
NA,TRBV30,TRBD1,TRBJ1-4,CAWSPGQGNEKLFF,TGTGCCTGGAGCCCGGGACAGGGAAACGAAAAACTGTTTTTT
NA,TRBV29-1,NA,TRBJ2-4,CSVEDPGHGAKNIQYF,TGCAGCGTTGAAGATCCGGGTCATGGCGCCAAAAACATTCAGTACTTC
NA,TRBV7-9,TRBD1,TRBJ2-1,CASSKSGTGASYNEQFF,TGTGCCAGCAGTAAATCCGGGACAGGGGCCTCCTACAATGAGCAGTTCTTC
few,TRBV18,NA,TRBJ2-3,CASSLRRVADTQYF,TGTGCCAGCTCACTCAGGCGCGTCGCGGATACGCAGTATTTT
NA,TRBV10-3,NA,TRBJ1-3,CAISESQSGGNTIYF,TGTGCCATCAGTGAGTCGCAAAGTGGGGGGAACACCATATATTTT
NA,TRBV28,TRBD2,TRBJ2-7,CATRGESTYEQYF,TGTGCCACGCGGGGGGAGTCTACCTACGAGCAGTACTTC
NA,TRBV5-6,NA,TRBJ1-6,CASSLDEGALHF,TGTGCCAGCAGCTTGGACGAGGGGGCCCTCCACTTT
NA,TRBV7-9,NA,TRBJ2-7,CASSDRGRAGGRTYEQYF,TGTGCCAGCAGCGACAGGGGGAGAGCGGGAGGGCGGACCTACGAGCAGTACTTC
NA,TRBV11-2,NA,TRBJ1-2,CASSLDLSRYGYTF,TGTGCCAGCAGCTTAGATCTGTCCCGGTATGGCTACACCTTC
NA,TRBV4-1,NA,TRBJ2-7,CASSYDRSSYEQYF,TGCGCCAGCAGTTACGACAGGAGCTCCTACGAGCAGTACTTC
NA,TRBV5-5,TRBD2,TRBJ2-2,CASSSPASGSPRDTGELFF,TGTGCCAGCAGCTCCCCGGCTAGCGGGAGTCCGAGGGACACCGGGGAGCTGTTTTTT
NA,TRBV24-1,NA,TRBJ1-1,CAAGLARGTEAFF,TGTGCCGCCGGTCTCGCCCGAGGCACTGAAGCTTTCTTT
NA,TRBV7-9,TRBD1,TRBJ2-7,CASSPGTVNEQYF,TGTGCCAGCAGCCCCGGGACAGTCAACGAGCAGTACTTC
NA,TRBV7-3,TRBD2,TRBJ2-2,CASSLTGTSGRNTGELFF,TGTGCCAGCAGCTTAACTGGGACTAGCGGGAGGAACACCGGGGAGCTGTTTTTT
once,TRBV7-2,TRBD1,TRBJ1-5,CASSLTGTGPNEPQHF,TGTGCCAGCAGCTTGACCGGGACAGGCCCGAATGAGCCCCAGCATTTT
NA,TRBV28,TRBD1,TRBJ1-3,CASSSTWTGLVLSGNTIYF,TGTGCCAGCAGTTCAACGTGGACAGGGCTCGTCCTCTCTGGAAACACCATATATTTT
NA,TRBV5-8,NA,TRBJ2-7,CASISLFGPSYEQYF,TGTGCCAGCATCTCCCTGTTTGGGCCTTCCTACGAGCAGTACTTC
NA,TRBV6-5,TRBD2,TRBJ2-2,CASSRAGVGELFF,TGTGCCAGCAGTCGAGCGGGAGTGGGGGAGCTGTTTTTT
NA,TRBV30,NA,TRBJ2-7,CAWTQGRHYEQYF,TGTGCCTGGACACAGGGTCGTCACTACGAGCAGTACTTC
NA,TRBV4-1,TRBD1,TRBJ2-1,CASSQDGQEGYNEQFF,TGCGCCAGCAGCCAAGATGGACAGGAAGGTTACAATGAGCAGTTCTTC
NA,TRBV12-3/TRBV12-4,TRBD1,TRBJ2-7,CASSLAGGYEQYF,TGTGCCAGCAGTTTGGCAGGGGGATACGAGCAGTACTTC
NA,TRBV5-1,TRBD2,TRBJ2-1,CASSSGGVGGEQFF,TGCGCCAGCAGCTCGGGAGGAGTGGGGGGTGAGCAGTTCTTC
few,TRBV25-1,NA,TRBJ1-6,CASSDGLYNSYNSPLHF,TGTGCCAGCAGTGATGGACTGTACAACTCCTATAATTCACCCCTCCACTTT
NA,TRBV4-3,TRBD2,TRBJ2-5,CASSQDWREGLETQYF,TGCGCCAGCAGCCAAGATTGGCGGGAGGGTCTAGAGACCCAGTACTTC
NA,TRBV11-2,TRBD1,TRBJ2-2,CASSLGQVNTGELFF,TGTGCCAGCAGTCTCGGACAGGTGAACACCGGGGAGCTGTTTTTT
NA,TRBV9,NA,TRBJ2-5,CASSGPGKETQYF,TGTGCCAGCAGCGGGCCCGGGAAAGAGACCCAGTACTTC
NA,TRBV7-9,NA,TRBJ1-4,CASSLAGEGEKLFF,TGTGCCAGCAGCTTAGCAGGGGAGGGAGAAAAACTGTTTTTT
NA,TRBV5-4,TRBD1,TRBJ1-1,CASSWIGQGRAEAFF,TGTGCCAGCAGCTGGATCGGACAGGGGAGGGCTGAAGCTTTCTTT
NA,TRBV24-1,NA,TRBJ2-1,CATSGASGSDEQFF,TGTGCCACCAGTGGGGCTTCGGGGTCCGATGAGCAGTTCTTC
few,TRBV7-3,NA,TRBJ2-1,CASSLAATYNEQFF,TGTGCCAGCAGCTTAGCCGCTACCTACAATGAGCAGTTCTTC
NA,TRBV7-2,TRBD2,TRBJ2-7,CASSDSSGSSYEQYF,TGTGCCAGCAGCGATTCTAGCGGGAGCTCCTACGAGCAGTACTTC
NA,TRBV7-2,NA,TRBJ1-2,CASSPTLDSLDGYTF,TGTGCCAGCAGCCCGACTCTTGACAGTCTAGATGGCTACACCTTC
NA,TRBV28,TRBD2,TRBJ2-1,CASSLFTSGRREQFF,TGTGCCAGCAGTTTATTTACTAGCGGGAGAAGAGAGCAGTTCTTC
NA,TRBV30,NA,TRBJ1-1,CAWSTQGRGLTEAFF,TGTGCCTGGAGTACCCAGGGGCGTGGGCTCACTGAAGCTTTCTTT
few,TRBV5-1,TRBD1,TRBJ2-7,CASRRDSTSSYEQYF,TGCGCCAGCAGAAGGGACAGTACCTCCTCCTACGAGCAGTACTTC
NA,TRBV3-1/TRBV3-2,NA,TRBJ2-1,CASSLAANEQFF,TGTGCCAGCAGTCTGGCGGCAAATGAGCAGTTCTTC